This passage covers 11 T cell receptor beta chains from one sample sequenced in a study of cytomegalovirus exposure and HLA in healthy donors. 60 Vbeta and 13 Jbeta primers were used in PCR. The data were produced by immunoSEQ multiplex PCR, yet TCRdb's version contains in-frame clones alone and is incomplete. The sample holds about 130,000 clones, 83% seen once. Sequencing used PBMCs. Source of these receptors: a woman in her thirties or forties in good health and CMV-seropositive.

This chain joins TRBV5-6 and TRBJ2-5; 8 bases align to TRBD1. The J call could be wrong; TRBJ2-7 is a better fit for the DNA end. CDR1 is SGHDT, CDR2 YYEEEE, per germline. This CDR3 spans 14 amino acids. The CDR3 bases are TGTGCCAGCAGCTTGGGACAGGGGCACCACGAGCAGTACTTC. This sequence encodes CASSLGQGHHEQYF.

The gene calls are TRBV9 and TRBJ2-1; 14 bases match TRBD2. This CDR3 is 16 amino acids long. The V and J ends lost 3 bases and 6 bases, in that order; junction bases with no gene match: 5. CDR1 is SGDLS and CDR2 is YYNGEE in the germline V gene. CDR3 sequence reads: CASSGAGTSGSNEQFF. The CDR3 nucleotides read TGTGCCAGCAGCGGCGCCGGGACTAGCGGGAGCAATGAGCAGTTCTTC.

The chain employs TRBV30 and TRBJ1-2; the D gene is possibly TRBD1 (5 bases). The V end lost 4 bases, the J end lost 5 bases, and 17 bases lay between the germline ends. CDR1 and CDR2 (germline): GTSNPN, SVGIG (reference sequence). The CDR3 loop spans 14 amino acids. Written as DNA, the CDR3 is TGTGCCTGGACTCGGACGGGGGGAAAATATGGCTACACCTTC. Protein: CAWTRTGGKYGYTF. Full variable domain (outside the CDR3, taken from reference TRBV30 and TRBJ1-2): SQTIHQWPATLVQPVGSPLSLECTVEGTSNPNLYWYRQAAGRGLQLLFYSVGIGQISSEVPQNLSASRPQDRQFILSSKKLLLSDSGFYLCAWTRTGGKYGYTFGSGTRLTVV.

This clone appeared a single time. V gene TRBV5-5 combines with J gene TRBJ1-2; TRBD1 agrees at 8 bases. V was pared by 4 bases and J by 8 bases, with 10 bases of the junction left unmatched. Germline values: CDR1 SGHKS, CDR2 YYEKEE (reference sequence). The CDR3 length is 14 residues. CDR3 protein: CASSPRTGNGGYTF. CDR3 in DNA: TGTGCCAGCAGCCCGCGGACAGGGAACGGGGGCTACACCTTC.

CDR3 in amino acids: CASSRSGQGYLVNEQFF. In DNA form, the CDR3 reads TGTGCCAGCAGCCGCAGTGGTCAGGGGTATTTGGTCAATGAGCAGTTCTTC. The chain uses TRBV5-4 and TRBJ2-1; a possible D gene is TRBD1 (6 bases). V lost 4 bases and J 6 bases, leaving 23 bases between the germline ends. The CDR3 length is 17 residues. CDR1 is SGHNT and CDR2 is YYREEE in the germline V gene (reference sequence). Filled out from reference TRBV5-4 and TRBJ2-1, the complete variable domain reads ETGVTQSPTHLIKTRGQQVTLRCSSQSGHNTVSWYQQALGQGPQFIFQYYREEENGRGNFPPRFSGLQFPNYSSELNVNALELDDSALYLCASSRSGQGYLVNEQFFGPGTRLTVL.

The chain uses TRBV4-1 and TRBJ2-1; maybe TRBD1 (6 bases). The germline V gene encodes CDR1 MGHRA and CDR2 YSYEKL. V lost 0 bases, J lost 0 bases, and 12 bases lay in between. This CDR3 is 17 amino acids long. Here the CDR3 DNA reads TGCGCCAGCAGCCAAGATCCCCCAGGGGCCTCCTACAATGAGCAGTTCTTC. Protein: CASSQDPPGASYNEQFF.

The chain recombines TRBV29-1 with TRBJ1-4; D not resolved. V lost 4 bases, J lost 3 bases, and 15 bases lay in between. The CDR3 loop spans 15 amino acids. Germline CDR1 reads SQVTM; CDR2 reads ANQGSEA. The CDR3 sequence is CSVGFEARPNEKLFF. The CDR3 DNA reads as TGCAGCGTTGGGTTTGAGGCGCGCCCTAATGAAAAACTGTTTTTT.

The chain couples TRBV6-1 to TRBJ2-7; 8 bases fit TRBD1. The CDR3 consists of 13 residues. Germline V gene lookup returns CDR1 MNHNS and CDR2 SASEGT. V shed 4 bases, J shed 6 bases, and the junction held 5 bases outside the gene matches. The CDR3 loop reads CASSGQGAVEQYF. CDR3 coding DNA: TGTGCCAGCAGTGGGCAGGGGGCTGTCGAGCAGTACTTC.

This chain links TRBV5-4 with TRBJ2-5; perhaps TRBD2 as D (6 bases). CDR3 length: 15 amino acids. The ends were cut back, 0 bases at V and 5 bases at J, with 14 bases in the middle. Germline lookup yields CDR1 SGHNT and CDR2 YYREEE (reference sequence). Here the CDR3 DNA reads TGTGCCAGCAGCTTGGACGGGAGCTCTCGGGAGACCCAGTACTTC. This sequence encodes CASSLDGSSRETQYF. The entire variable domain, with the rest obtained from reference TRBV5-4 and TRBJ2-5, is as follows: ETGVTQSPTHLIKTRGQQVTLRCSSQSGHNTVSWYQQALGQGPQFIFQYYREEENGRGNFPPRFSGLQFPNYSSELNVNALELDDSALYLCASSLDGSSRETQYFGPGTRLLVL.

The rearrangement links TRBV7-8 to TRBJ1-1; 7 bases match TRBD1. Germline V CDR1 and CDR2: SGHVS, FQNEAQ. The length of the CDR3 is 16 residues. J was trimmed by 3 bases and V by 2 bases; bases with no gene match: 9. CDR3 in amino acids: CASSLRQGNLYTEAFF. The CDR3 DNA reads TGTGCCAGCAGCTTAAGACAGGGAAACTTGTACACTGAAGCTTTCTTT.

The gene calls are TRBV19 and TRBJ2-7; possibly TRBD1 for D (6 bases). CDR1 and CDR2 (germline): LNHDA, SQIVND (reference sequence). The ends were cut back, 4 bases at V and 4 bases at J, with 11 bases in the middle. The CDR3 has 13 amino acids. The CDR3 DNA sequence: TGTGCCAGTAGTACCGACAGGTTTTACGAGCAGTACTTC. This gives the protein CASSTDRFYEQYF.